This T cell receptor (beta chain) was sequenced in a study of CD8 T cells in Susac syndrome. This CDR3 is built from 13 residues. Reverse transcription of about 0.45 to 1 ug RNA was carried out with random hexamers. Each CDR3 protein gets one entry after TCRdb re-called the immunoSEQ multiplex PCR reads with MiXCR. Of 250,000 to 300,000 distinct CDR3 sequences listed, roughly 85% are singletons. The clonotype originates from a human donor with multiple sclerosis. Sequencing input: CD8+ T cells from PBMCs. This chain links TRBV21-1 with TRBJ1-2; the listed D gene, TRBD1, was not tested against the DNA. TRBV21-1 is classified as a pseudogene. The CDR3 is CASSKDRGPGYTF. CDR3 nucleotides: TGTGCCAGCAGCAAAGACAGGGGGCCCGGCTACACCTTC.